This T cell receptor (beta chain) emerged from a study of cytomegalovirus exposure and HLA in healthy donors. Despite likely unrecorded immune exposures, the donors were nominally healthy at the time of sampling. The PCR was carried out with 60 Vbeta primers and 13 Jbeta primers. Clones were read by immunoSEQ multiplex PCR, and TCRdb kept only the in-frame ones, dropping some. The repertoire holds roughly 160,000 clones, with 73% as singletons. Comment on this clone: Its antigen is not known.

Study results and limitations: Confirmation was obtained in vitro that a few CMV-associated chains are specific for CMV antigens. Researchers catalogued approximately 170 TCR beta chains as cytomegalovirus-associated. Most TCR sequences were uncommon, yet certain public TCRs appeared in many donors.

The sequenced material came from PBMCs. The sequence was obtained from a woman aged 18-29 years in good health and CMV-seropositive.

The CDR3 nucleotides read TGCGCCAGCAGCCGGAAAACGGGGACAGGGACAGATACGCAGTATTTT. It specifies CASSRKTGTGTDTQYF. This chain uses TRBV4-3 with TRBJ2-3; TRBD1 matches at 9 bases. The length of the CDR3 is 16 residues. Germline assignment: CDR1 LGHNA and CDR2 YSLEER. V was clipped by 4 bases and J by 3 bases; unmatched bases: 8.